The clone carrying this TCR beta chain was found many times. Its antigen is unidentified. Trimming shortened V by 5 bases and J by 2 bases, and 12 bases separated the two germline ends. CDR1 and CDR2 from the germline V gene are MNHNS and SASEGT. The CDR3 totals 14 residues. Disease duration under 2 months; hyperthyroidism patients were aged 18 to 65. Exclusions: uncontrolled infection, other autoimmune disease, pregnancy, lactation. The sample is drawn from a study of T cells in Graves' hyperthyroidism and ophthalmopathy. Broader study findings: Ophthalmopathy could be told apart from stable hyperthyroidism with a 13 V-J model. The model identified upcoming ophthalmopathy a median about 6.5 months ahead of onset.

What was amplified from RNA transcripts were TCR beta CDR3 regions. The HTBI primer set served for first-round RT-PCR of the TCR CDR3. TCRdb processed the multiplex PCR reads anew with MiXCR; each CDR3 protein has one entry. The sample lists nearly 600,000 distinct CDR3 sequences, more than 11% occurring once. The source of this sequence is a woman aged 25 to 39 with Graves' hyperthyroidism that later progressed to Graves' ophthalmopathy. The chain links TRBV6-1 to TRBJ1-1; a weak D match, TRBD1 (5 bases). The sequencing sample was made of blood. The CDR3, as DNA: TGTGCCAGCAGTTCACCAGGGAAAAACACTGAAGCTTTCTTT. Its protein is CASSSPGKNTEAFF.